This T cell receptor beta chain comes out of a study of blood T cell repertoires in COVID-19. The overall study: The analysed material was cDNA or gDNA that came from T cells, B-cell-depleted T cells, or PBMCs.

Produced via immunoSEQ multiplex PCR; TCRdb's table is partial and in-frame only. The sample has tens of thousands of clones, 65% to 90% seen once; the top ten hold about 9.4%. From germline, CDR1 is SGHTA and CDR2 FQGNSA. Trimming took off 3 bases at V and 0 bases at J, with 8 bases between the two ends. The CDR3 consists of 14 residues. The V and J genes are TRBV7-2 and TRBJ1-2; D unclear. Sequences were obtained from peripheral blood. This receptor was taken from a human donor in a cohort sampled during active COVID-19. The CDR3 DNA follows: TGTGCCAGCAGCTTCGTCGTGTCTAACTATGGCTACACCTTC. Protein sequence: CASSFVVSNYGYTF. The variable domain in full, completed from reference TRBV7-2 and TRBJ1-2, reads GAGVSQSPSNKVTEKGKDVELRCDPISGHTALYWYRQSLGQGLEFLIYFQGNSAPDKSGLPSDRFSAERTGGSVSTLTIQRTQQEDSAVYLCASSFVVSNYGYTFGSGTRLTVV.